The T cell receptor beta chain under discussion was sequenced for a study of breast tumors, draining lymph nodes, adjacent tissues. Findings and limits, study-wide: Tumor TCR diversity was below lymph nodes but above nontumor tissue. Findings are consistent with lymph node origin and intratumoral expansion of most tumor T cells. Tumor T cell lymph node origin was a supported hypothesis, not proven.

TCRdb passed the multiplex PCR reads through MiXCR, listing each CDR3 protein once. The sample has approximately 230,000 distinct CDR3 sequences, under 35% seen once. Samples came from axillary lymph nodes draining the breast cancer. About this clonotype: Antigen: not known.

Germline V gene lookup returns CDR1 GTSNPN and CDR2 SVGIG (reference sequence). This CDR3 is built from 14 residues. Between the trimmed V and J ends, which lost 0 bases and 11 bases, there was a span of 17 bases. The sequenced sample consisted of axillary lymph node tissue. This TCR derives from a female donor with breast cancer. Some clones in this sample may be carry-over from other donors' samples. The V gene is TRBV30, the J gene TRBJ1-5; D not certain. CDR3 in DNA: TGTGCCTGGAGTGTTGTGGGATCCCACTTAGCCCAGCATTTT. Its translation is CAWSVVGSHLAQHF.